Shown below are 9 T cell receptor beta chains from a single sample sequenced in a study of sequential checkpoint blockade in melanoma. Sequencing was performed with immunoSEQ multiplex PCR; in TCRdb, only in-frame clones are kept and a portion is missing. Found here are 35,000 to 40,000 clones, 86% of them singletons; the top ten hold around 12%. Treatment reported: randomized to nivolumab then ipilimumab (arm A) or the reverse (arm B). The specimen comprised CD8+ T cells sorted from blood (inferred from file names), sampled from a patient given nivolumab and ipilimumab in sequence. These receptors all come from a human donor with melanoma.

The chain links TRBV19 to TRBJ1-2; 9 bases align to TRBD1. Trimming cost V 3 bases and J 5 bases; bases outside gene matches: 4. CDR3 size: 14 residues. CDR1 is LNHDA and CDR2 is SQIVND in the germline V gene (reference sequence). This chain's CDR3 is CASSIFGTGYGYTF. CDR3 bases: TGTGCCAGTAGTATTTTTGGGACAGGGTATGGCTACACCTTC.

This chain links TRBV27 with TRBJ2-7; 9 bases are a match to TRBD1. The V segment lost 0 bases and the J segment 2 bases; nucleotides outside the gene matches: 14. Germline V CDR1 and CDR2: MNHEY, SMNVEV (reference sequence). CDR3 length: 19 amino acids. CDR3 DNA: TGTGCCAGCAGTTTATCTGAGACAGGGGGATTGGGGTGGACCTACGAGCAGTACTTC. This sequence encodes CASSLSETGGLGWTYEQYF.

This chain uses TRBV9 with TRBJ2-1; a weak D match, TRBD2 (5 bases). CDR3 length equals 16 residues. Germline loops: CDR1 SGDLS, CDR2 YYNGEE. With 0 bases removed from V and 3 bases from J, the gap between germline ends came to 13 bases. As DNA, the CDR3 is TGTGCCAGCAGCGTAGAAGCGGTCCAGCTCTACAATGAGCAGTTCTTC. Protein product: CASSVEAVQLYNEQFF.

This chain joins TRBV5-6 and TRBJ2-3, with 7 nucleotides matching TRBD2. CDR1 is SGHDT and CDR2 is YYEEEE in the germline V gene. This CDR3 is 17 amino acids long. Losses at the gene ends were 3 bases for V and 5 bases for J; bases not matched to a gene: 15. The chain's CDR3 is CASSWGGVPGEVDTQYF. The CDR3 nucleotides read TGTGCCAGCAGCTGGGGGGGTGTTCCGGGCGAGGTAGATACGCAGTATTTT.

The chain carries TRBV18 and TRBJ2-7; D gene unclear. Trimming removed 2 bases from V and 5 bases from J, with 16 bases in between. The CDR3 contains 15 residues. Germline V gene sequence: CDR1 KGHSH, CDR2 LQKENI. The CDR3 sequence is CASSPGGIPLHEQYF. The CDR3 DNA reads TGTGCCAGCTCACCAGGCGGAATACCCCTACACGAGCAGTACTTC. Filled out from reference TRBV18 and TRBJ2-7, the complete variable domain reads NAGVMQNPRHLVRRRGQEARLRCSPMKGHSHVYWYRQLPEEGLKFMVYLQKENIIDESGMPKERFSAEFPKEGPSILRIQQVVRGDSAAYFCASSPGGIPLHEQYFGPGTRLTVT.

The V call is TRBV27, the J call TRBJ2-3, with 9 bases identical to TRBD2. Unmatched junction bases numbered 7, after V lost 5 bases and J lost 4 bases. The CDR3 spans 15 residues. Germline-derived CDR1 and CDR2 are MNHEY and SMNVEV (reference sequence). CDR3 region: CASSTPGLAPDTQYF. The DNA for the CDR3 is TGTGCCAGCAGTACACCGGGACTAGCCCCAGATACGCAGTATTTT.

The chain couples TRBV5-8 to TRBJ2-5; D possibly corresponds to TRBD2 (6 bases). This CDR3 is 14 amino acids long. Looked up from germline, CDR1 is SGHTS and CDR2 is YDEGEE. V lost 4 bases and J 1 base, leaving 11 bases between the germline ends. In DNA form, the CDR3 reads TGTGCCAGCAGCGAGGGACTGACCCAAGAGACCCAGTACTTC. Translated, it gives CASSEGLTQETQYF.

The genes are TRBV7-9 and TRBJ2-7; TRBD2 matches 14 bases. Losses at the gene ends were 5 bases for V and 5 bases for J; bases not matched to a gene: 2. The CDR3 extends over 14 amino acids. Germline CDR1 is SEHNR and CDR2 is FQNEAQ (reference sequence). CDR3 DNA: TGTGCCAGCAGCCCGGGACTAGCGGGAGACGAGCAGTACGTC. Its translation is CASSPGLAGDEQYV.

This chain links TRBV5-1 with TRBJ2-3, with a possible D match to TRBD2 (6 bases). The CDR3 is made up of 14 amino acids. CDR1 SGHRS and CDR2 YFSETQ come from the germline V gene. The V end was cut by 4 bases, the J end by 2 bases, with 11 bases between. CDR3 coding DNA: TGCGCCAGCAGCGGTAGCGGTTACACAGATACGCAGTATTTT. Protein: CASSGSGYTDTQYF. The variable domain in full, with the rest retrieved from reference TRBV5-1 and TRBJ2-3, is KAGVTQTPRYLIKTRGQQVTLSCSPISGHRSVSWYQQTPGQGLQFLFEYFSETQRNKGNFPGRFSGRQFSNSRSEMNVSTLELGDSALYLCASSGSGYTDTQYFGPGTRLTVL.